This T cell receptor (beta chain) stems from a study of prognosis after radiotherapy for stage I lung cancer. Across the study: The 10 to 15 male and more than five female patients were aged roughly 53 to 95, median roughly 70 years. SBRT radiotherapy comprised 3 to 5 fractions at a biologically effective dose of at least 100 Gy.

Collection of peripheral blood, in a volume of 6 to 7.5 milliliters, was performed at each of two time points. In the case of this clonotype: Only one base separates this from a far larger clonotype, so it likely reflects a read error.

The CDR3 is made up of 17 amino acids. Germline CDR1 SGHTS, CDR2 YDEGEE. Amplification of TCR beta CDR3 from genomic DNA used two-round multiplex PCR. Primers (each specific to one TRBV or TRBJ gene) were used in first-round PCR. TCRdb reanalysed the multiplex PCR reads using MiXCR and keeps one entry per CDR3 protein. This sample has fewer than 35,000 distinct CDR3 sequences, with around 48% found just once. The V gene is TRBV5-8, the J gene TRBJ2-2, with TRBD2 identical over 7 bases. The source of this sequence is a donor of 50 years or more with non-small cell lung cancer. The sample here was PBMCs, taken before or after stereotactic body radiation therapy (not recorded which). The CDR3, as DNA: TGTGCCAGCAGCCGGAAGACCGGGACTACAAACACCGGGGAGCTGGTTTTT. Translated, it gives CASSRKTGTTNTGELVF.